The T cell receptor (beta chain) under discussion was sequenced for a study of blood T cell repertoires in COVID-19. The wider study: The United States, Italy and Spain were the sources of the acute and convalescent COVID-19 samples. T cells, B-cell-depleted T cells, or PBMCs supplied cDNA or gDNA.

CDR1 and CDR2 (germline): SGHVS, FQNEAQ. V lost 4 bases to trimming and J lost 2 bases; unmatched junction nucleotides: 3. The CDR3 covers 15 residues. In the authors' methods: Estimation of nucleated cell counts relied on the amplification of reference gene primers. Repertoires were generated with immunoSEQ multiplex PCR, while TCRdb's copy carries only in-frame clones and drops some. V, J and clone size derive from that table, while D and trimming were established from the DNA sequence. The data contain around 170,000 clones, 89% of them seen just once; the ten biggest clones take up around 3%. Sequencing was carried out using peripheral blood. The chain recombines TRBV7-8 with TRBJ1-3, with 9 bases aligning to TRBD1. The source is a man aged 60 to 69 with acute or convalescent COVID-19. The CDR3 region is CASSSRTGAGNTIYF. In DNA form, the CDR3 reads TGTGCCAGCAGCTCTAGGACAGGGGCTGGAAACACCATATATTTT.